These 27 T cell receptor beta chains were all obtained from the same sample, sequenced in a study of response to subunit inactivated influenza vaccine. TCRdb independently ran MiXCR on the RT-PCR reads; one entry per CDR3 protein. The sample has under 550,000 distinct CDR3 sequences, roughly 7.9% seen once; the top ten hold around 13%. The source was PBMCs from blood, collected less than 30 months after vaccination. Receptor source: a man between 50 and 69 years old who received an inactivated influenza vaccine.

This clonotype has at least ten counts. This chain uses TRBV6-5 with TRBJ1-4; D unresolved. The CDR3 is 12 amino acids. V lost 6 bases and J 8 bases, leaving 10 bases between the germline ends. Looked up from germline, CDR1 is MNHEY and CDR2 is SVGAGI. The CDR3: CASRAGREKLFF. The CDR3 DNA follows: TGTGCCAGCAGGGCAGGACGAGAAAAACTGTTTTTT.

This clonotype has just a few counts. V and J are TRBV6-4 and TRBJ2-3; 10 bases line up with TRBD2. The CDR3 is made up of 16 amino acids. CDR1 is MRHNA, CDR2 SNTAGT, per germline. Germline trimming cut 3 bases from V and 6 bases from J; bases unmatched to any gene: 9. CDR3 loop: CASSESLAGVIDTQYF. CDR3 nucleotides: TGTGCCAGCAGTGAGAGTCTAGCGGGAGTAATTGATACGCAGTATTTT.

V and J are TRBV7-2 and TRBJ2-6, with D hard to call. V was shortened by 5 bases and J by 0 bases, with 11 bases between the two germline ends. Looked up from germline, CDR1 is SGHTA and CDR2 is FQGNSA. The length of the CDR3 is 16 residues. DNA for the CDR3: TGTGCCAGCAGCCCTCAGGTTGGCTCTGGGGCCAACGTCCTGACTTTC. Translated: CASSPQVGSGANVLTF.

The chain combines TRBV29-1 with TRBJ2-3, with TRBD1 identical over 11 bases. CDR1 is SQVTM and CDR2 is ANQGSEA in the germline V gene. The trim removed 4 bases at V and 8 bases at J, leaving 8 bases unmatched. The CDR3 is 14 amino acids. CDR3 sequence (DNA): TGCAGCGTTGTGGACAGGGGGCGGATGGGTACGCAGTATTTT. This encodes CSVVDRGRMGTQYF.

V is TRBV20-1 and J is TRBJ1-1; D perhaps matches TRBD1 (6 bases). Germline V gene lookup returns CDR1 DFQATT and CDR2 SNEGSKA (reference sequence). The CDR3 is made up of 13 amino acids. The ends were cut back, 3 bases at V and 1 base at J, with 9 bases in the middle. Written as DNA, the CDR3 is TGCAGTGCTAGGGACAGTCCGAACACTGAAGCTTTCTTT. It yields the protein CSARDSPNTEAFF.

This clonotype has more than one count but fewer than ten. The CDR3 spells CASSPGVVAGLQETQYF. For the CDR3, the DNA is TGTGCCAGCAGTCCAGGGGTAGTAGCGGGGTTGCAAGAGACCCAGTACTTC. The J gene is TRBJ2-5, the V gene TRBV12-3 or TRBV12-4; TRBD2 agrees at 8 bases. J lost 2 bases, V lost 5 bases, and 13 bases had no gene match. This CDR3 spans 17 amino acids.

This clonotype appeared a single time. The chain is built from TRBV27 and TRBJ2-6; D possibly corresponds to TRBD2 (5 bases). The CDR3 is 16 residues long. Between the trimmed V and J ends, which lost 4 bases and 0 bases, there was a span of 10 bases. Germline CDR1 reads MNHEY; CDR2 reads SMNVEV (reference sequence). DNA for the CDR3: TGTGCCAGCAGTTCCCGAGGGCGCTCTGGGGCCAACGTCCTGACTTTC. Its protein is CASSSRGRSGANVLTF. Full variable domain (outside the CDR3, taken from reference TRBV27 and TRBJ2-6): EAQVTQNPRYLITVTGKKLTVTCSQNMNHEYMSWYRQDPGLGLRQIYYSMNVEVTDKGDVPEGYKVSRKEKRNFPLILESPSPNQTSLYFCASSSRGRSGANVLTFGAGSRLTVL.

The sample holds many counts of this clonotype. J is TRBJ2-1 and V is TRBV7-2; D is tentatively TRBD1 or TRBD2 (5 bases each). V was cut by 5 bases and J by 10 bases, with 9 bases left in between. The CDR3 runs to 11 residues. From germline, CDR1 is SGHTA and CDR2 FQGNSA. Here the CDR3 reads CASSPGTEQFF. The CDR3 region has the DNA TGTGCCAGCAGCCCTGGGACGGAGCAGTTCTTC. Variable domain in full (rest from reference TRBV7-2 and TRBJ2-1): GAGVSQSPSNKVTEKGKDVELRCDPISGHTALYWYRQSLGQGLEFLIYFQGNSAPDKSGLPSDRFSAERTGGSVSTLTIQRTQQEDSAVYLCASSPGTEQFFGPGTRLTVL.

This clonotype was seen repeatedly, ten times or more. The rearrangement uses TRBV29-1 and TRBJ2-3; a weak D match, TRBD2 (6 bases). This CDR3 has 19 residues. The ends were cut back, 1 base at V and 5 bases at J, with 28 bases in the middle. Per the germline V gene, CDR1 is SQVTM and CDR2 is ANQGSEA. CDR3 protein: CSVEVRSPSPRGVKDTQYF. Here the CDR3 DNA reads TGCAGCGTTGAAGTTCGTTCGCCCTCCCCTCGCGGGGTGAAAGATACGCAGTATTTT.

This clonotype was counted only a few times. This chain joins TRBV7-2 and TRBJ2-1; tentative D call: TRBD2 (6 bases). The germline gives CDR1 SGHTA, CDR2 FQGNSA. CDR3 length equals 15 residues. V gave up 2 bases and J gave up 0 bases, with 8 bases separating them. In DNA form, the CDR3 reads TGTGCCAGCAGCTTATGGGGGGACTCCTACAATGAGCAGTTCTTC. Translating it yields CASSLWGDSYNEQFF. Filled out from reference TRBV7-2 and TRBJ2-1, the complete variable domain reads GAGVSQSPSNKVTEKGKDVELRCDPISGHTALYWYRQSLGQGLEFLIYFQGNSAPDKSGLPSDRFSAERTGGSVSTLTIQRTQQEDSAVYLCASSLWGDSYNEQFFGPGTRLTVL.

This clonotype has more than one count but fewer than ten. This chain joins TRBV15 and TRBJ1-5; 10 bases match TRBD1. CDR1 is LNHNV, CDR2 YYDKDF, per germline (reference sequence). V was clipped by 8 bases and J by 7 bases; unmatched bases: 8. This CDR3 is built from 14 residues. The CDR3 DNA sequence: TGTGCCACCTCGACAGGGGGCGGAAGACAGCCCCAGCATTTT. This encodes CATSTGGGRQPQHF.

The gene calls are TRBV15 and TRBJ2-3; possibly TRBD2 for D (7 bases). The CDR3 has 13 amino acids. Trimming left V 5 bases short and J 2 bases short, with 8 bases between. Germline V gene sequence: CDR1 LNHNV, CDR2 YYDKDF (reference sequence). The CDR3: CATSRGATDTQYF. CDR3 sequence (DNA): TGTGCCACCAGCCGGGGGGCCACAGATACGCAGTATTTT.

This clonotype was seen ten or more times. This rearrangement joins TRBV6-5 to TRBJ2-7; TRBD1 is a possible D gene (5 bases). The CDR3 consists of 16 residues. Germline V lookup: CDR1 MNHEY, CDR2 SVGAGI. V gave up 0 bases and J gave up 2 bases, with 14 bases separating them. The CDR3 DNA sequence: TGTGCCAGCAGTTACTCGATTACCAGGGCCGCCTACGAGCAGTACTTC. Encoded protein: CASSYSITRAAYEQYF.

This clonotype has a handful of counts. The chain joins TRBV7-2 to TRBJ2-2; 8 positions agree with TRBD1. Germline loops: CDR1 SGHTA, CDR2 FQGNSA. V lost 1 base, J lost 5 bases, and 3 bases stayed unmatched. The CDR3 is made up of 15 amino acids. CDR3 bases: TGTGCCAGCAGCTTAGGTTGGACAGGGACCGGGGAGCTGTTTTTT. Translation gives CASSLGWTGTGELFF.

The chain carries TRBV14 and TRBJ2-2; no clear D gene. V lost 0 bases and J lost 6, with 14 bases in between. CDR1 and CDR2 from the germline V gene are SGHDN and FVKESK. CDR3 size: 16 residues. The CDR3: CASSQERLGWSGELFF. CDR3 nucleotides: TGTGCCAGCAGCCAAGAAAGGCTGGGGTGGTCCGGGGAGCTGTTTTTT.

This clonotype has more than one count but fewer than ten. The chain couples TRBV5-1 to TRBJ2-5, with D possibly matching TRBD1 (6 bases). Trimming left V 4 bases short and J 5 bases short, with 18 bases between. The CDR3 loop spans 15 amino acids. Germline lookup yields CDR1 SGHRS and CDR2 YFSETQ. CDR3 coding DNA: TGCGCCAGCAGCACAGGGACCCAACTCAGGGAGACCCAGTACTTC. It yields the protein CASSTGTQLRETQYF.

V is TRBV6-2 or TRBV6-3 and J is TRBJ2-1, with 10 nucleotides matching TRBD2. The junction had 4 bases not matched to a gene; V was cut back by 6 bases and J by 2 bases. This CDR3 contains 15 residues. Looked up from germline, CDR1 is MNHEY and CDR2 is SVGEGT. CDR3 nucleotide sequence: TGTGCCAGCAGCCAACTAGCGGGGCCCTACAATGAGCAGTTCTTC. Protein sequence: CASSQLAGPYNEQFF.

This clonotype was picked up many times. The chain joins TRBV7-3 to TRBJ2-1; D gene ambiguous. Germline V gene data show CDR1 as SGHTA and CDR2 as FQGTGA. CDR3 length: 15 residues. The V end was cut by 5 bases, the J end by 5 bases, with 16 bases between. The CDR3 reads CASSPSNLDHNEQFF. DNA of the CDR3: TGTGCCAGCAGCCCCTCCAATTTGGACCACAATGAGCAGTTCTTC.

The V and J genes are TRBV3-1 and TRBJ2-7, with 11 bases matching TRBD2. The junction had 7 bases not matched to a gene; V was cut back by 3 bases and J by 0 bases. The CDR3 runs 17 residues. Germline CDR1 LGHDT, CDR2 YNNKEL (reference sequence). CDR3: CASSQSYSGGASYEQYF. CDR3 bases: TGTGCCAGCAGCCAGTCATATAGCGGGGGGGCCTCCTACGAGCAGTACTTC.

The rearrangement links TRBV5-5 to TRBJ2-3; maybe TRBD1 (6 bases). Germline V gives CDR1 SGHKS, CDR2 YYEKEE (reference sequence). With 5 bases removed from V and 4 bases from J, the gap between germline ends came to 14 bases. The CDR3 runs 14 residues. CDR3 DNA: TGTGCCAGCAGTACCGGGACAACGTCAGATACGCAGTATTTT. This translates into CASSTGTTSDTQYF.

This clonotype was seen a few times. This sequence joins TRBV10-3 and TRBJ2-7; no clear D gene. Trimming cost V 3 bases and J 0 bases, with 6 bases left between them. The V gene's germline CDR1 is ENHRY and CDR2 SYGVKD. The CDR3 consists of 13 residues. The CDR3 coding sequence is TGTGCCATCAGTGATTGGAACTCCTACGAGCAGTACTTC. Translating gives CAISDWNSYEQYF.

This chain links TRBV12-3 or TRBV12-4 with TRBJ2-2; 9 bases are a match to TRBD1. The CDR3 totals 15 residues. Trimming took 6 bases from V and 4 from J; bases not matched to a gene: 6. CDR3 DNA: TGTGCCAGCAGGATTACAGGGGGCGGCACCGGGGAGCTGTTTTTT. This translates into CASRITGGGTGELFF.

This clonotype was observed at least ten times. CDR3 amino acids: CSVEDQGTSGRVHEQFF. CDR3 coding DNA: TGCAGCGTTGAAGATCAAGGGACTAGCGGGAGGGTGCATGAGCAGTTCTTC. J is TRBJ2-1 and V is TRBV29-1, with 16 nucleotides matching TRBD2. The CDR3 spans 17 residues. CDR1 and CDR2 from the germline V gene are SQVTM and ANQGSEA. After removal of 0 bases from V and 8 bases from J, the junction contained 7 bases not matched to a gene.

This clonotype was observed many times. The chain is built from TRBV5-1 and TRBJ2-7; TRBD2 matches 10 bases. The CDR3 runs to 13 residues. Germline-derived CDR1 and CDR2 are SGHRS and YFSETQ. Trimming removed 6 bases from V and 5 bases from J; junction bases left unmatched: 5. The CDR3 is CASNPSGRDEQYF. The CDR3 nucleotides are TGCGCCAGCAATCCTAGCGGGAGAGACGAGCAGTACTTC. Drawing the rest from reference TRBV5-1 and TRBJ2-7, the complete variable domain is KAGVTQTPRYLIKTRGQQVTLSCSPISGHRSVSWYQQTPGQGLQFLFEYFSETQRNKGNFPGRFSGRQFSNSRSEMNVSTLELGDSALYLCASNPSGRDEQYFGPGTRLTVT.

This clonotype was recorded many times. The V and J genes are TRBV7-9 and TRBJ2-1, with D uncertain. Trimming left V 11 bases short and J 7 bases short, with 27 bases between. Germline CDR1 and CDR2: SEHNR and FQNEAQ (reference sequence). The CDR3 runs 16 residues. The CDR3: CAAAKGWGIQLNEQFF. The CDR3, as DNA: TGTGCCGCCGCGAAAGGTTGGGGAATACAGCTGAATGAGCAGTTCTTC.

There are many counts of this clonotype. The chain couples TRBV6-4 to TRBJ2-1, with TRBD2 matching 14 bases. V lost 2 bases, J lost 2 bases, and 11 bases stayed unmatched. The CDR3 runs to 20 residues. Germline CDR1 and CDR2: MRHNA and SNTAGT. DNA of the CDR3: TGTGCCAGCAGTGACGAGACTAGCGGGAGGGCCCTGTCCCCCTACAATGAGCAGTTCTTC. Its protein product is CASSDETSGRALSPYNEQFF.

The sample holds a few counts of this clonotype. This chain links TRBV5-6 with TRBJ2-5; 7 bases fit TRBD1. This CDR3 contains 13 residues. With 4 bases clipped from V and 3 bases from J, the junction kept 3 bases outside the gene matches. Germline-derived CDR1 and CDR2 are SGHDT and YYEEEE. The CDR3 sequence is CASSRQGEETQYF. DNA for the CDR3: TGTGCCAGCAGCCGACAGGGTGAAGAGACCCAGTACTTC.